Sequencing of this T cell receptor beta chain was carried out in a study of T cells after yellow fever vaccination. Turning to the study itself: For low cell numbers, libraries were made with SMART-Seq v4 Ultra Low Input.

Notes on the study in general: Subsequent to the booster, the majority of primary-vaccination clones reappeared (96% CD4, 80% to 90% CD8). Bulk-population clonotypes that are abundant could appear as contaminants in FACS-sorted repertoires.

The CDR3 sequence is 13 residues long. Germline V lookup: CDR1 MGHRA, CDR2 YSYEKL. With respect to this clonotype: Its antigen is not known.

They built TCR cDNA with 5'RACE template switching, a step that put in a universal primer site and UMIs. TCRdb processed the 5' RACE reads anew with MiXCR; each CDR3 protein has one entry. The sample holds roughly 170,000 distinct CDR3 sequences, 5.5% to 7.5% seen once. The sequence was obtained from a man aged 18-30 years who received the YFV17D yellow fever vaccine. The source was CD4+ T cells sorted from PBMCs, collected on the day of the first yellow fever vaccination. The rearrangement uses TRBV4-1 and TRBJ1-5; D unresolved. The chain's CDR3 is CAKNLRARRPQHF. CDR3 in DNA: TGCGCTAAAAACCTCCGCGCCCGTCGGCCCCAGCATTTT.